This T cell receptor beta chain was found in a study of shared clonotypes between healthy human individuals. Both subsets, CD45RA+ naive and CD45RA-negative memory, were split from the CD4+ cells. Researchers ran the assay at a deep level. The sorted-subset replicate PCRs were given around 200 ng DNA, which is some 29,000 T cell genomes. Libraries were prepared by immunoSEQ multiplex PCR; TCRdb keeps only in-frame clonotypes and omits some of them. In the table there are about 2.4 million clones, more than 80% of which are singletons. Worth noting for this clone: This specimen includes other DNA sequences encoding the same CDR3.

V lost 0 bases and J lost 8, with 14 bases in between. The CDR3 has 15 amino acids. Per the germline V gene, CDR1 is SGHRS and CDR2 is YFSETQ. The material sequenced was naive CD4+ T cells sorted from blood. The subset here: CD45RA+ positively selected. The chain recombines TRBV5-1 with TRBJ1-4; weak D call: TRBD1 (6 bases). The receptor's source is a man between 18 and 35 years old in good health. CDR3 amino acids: CASSLDGGRGEKLFF. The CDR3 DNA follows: TGCGCCAGCAGCTTGGACGGGGGGCGCGGAGAAAAACTGTTTTTT.